The 4 T cell receptor beta chains presented below share a single source sample, sequenced in a study of neurological immune-mediated disorders. Each CDR3 protein gets one entry after TCRdb re-called the 5' RACE reads with MiXCR. The sample holds about 74,000 distinct CDR3 sequences, around 5.5% seen once. The sample consisted of PBMCs. These receptors all stem from a man between 18 and 35 years old with multiple sclerosis.

This clonotype was counted many times. One end of the junction varies from germline; a read error may be responsible. The chain uses TRBV15 and TRBJ1-5; D ambiguous. Germline CDR1 LNHNV, CDR2 YYDKDF (reference sequence). There are 12 residues in the CDR3. The CDR3 protein is CATSIGDQPQNF. In nucleotides, the CDR3 is TGTGCCACCAGTATTGGGGATCAGCCCCAGAATTTT.

A note on this clonotype: A much larger clone sits a single nucleotide away, making a read error possible. The final CDR3 position lacks the conserved phenylalanine or tryptophan, pointing to a likely read error. V is TRBV20-1 and J is TRBJ1-1, with D possibly TRBD1 on 6 matching bases. The V and J ends lost 1 base and 1 base respectively, with 10 bases between them. CDR1 and CDR2 from the germline V gene are DFQATT and SNEGSKA (reference sequence). This CDR3 spans 14 amino acids. This chain's CDR3 is CSARGGQPNTEAFS. CDR3 in DNA: TGCAGTGCTAGAGGGGGACAACCGAACACTGAAGCTTTCTCT.

Remarks on this clonotype: Likely a read error: the CDR3 ends without its conserved phenylalanine or tryptophan. J is TRBJ2-5 and V is TRBV18, with D perhaps TRBD1 or TRBD2 (6 bases each). CDR3 length: 14 residues. The germline gives CDR1 KGHSH, CDR2 LQKENI. V was cut by 2 bases and J by 5 bases, with 12 bases left in between. In DNA, the CDR3 is TGTGCCAGCTCACCATCCGGGGGCAGTGAGACCCAGTACTAC. Translated, it gives CASSPSGGSETQYY.

In this sample, this clonotype turned up many times. The chain employs TRBV20-1 and TRBJ2-3, with D hard to call. The CDR3 is 13 residues long. With 6 bases removed from V and 3 bases from J, the gap between germline ends came to 13 bases. CDR1 is DFQATT, CDR2 SNEGSKA, per germline (reference sequence). CDR3: CSADIGPTDTQYF. CDR3 in DNA: TGCAGTGCCGACATCGGCCCGACAGATACGCAGTATTTT.